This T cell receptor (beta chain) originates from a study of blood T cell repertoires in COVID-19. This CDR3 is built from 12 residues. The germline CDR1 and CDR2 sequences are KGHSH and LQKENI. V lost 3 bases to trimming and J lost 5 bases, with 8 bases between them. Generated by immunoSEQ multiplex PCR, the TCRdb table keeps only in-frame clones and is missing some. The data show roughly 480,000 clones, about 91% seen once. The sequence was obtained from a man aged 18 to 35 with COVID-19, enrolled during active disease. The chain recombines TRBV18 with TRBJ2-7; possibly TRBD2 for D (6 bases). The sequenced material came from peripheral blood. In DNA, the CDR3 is TGTGCCAGCTCACCCGCGGGGCACGAGCAGTACTTC. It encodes CASSPAGHEQYF. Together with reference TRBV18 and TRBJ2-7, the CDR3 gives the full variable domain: NAGVMQNPRHLVRRRGQEARLRCSPMKGHSHVYWYRQLPEEGLKFMVYLQKENIIDESGMPKERFSAEFPKEGPSILRIQQVVRGDSAAYFCASSPAGHEQYFGPGTRLTVT.